This TCR beta chain was captured by sequencing in a study of blood T cell repertoires in COVID-19. With 7 bases clipped from V and 6 bases from J, the junction kept 12 bases outside the gene matches. The CDR3 sequence is 16 residues long. Germline-derived CDR1 and CDR2 are SGHAT and FQDESV (reference sequence). As processed by the authors: Estimates of nucleated cell counts were drawn from the amplification of reference gene primers. Assay: immunoSEQ multiplex PCR; the TCRdb copy retains only in-frame clones and omits some. The V and J calls and clone size are taken from that table; D and trimming were inferred from the DNA. Among some 130,000 clones listed, 70% to 85% were seen once.

The genes are TRBV11-1 and TRBJ2-7, with 13 bases matching TRBD2. The sequenced sample consisted of peripheral blood. The sequence was collected from a man aged 55 to 69 who had recovered from COVID-19. Written as DNA, the CDR3 is TGTGCCAGCAAGTCCCCGGGACTAGCGGGGACGGGCGAGCAGTACTTC. Protein: CASKSPGLAGTGEQYF.